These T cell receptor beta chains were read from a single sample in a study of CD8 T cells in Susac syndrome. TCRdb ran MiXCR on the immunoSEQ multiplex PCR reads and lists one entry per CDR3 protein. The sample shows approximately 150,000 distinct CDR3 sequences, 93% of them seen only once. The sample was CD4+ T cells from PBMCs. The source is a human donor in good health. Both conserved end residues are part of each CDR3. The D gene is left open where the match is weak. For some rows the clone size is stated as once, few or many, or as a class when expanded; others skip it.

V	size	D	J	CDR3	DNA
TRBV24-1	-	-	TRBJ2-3	CATAPGTAGDTQYF	TGTGCCACCGCCCCGGGGACCGCAGGAGATACGCAGTATTTT
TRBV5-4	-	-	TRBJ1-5	CASSLAPHSNQPQHF	TGTGCCAGCAGCTTGGCGCCACATAGCAATCAGCCCCAGCATTTT
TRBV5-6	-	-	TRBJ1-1	CASSLSDTEAFF	TGTGCCAGCAGCTTAAGCGACACTGAAGCTTTCTTT
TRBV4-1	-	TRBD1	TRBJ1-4	CASSQDGTAHEKLFF	TGCGCCAGCAGCCAAGACGGGACAGCCCATGAAAAACTGTTTTTT
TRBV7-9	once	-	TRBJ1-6	CASSLERGGIIFPLHF	TGTGCCAGCAGCTTAGAAAGAGGAGGCATAATATTCCCCCTCCACTTT
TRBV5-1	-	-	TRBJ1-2	CASSLVTTNGYTF	TGCGCCAGCAGCTTAGTAACCACCAATGGCTACACCTTC
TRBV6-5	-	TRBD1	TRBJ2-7	CASSYGQVTYEQYF	TGTGCCAGCAGTTACGGACAGGTCACCTACGAGCAGTACTTC
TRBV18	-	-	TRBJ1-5	CASSPDGTGPQHF	TGTGCCAGCTCACCTGACGGCACCGGGCCCCAGCATTTT
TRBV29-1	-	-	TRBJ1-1	CSASDREAFF	TGCAGCGCCTCCGACAGGGAAGCTTTCTTT
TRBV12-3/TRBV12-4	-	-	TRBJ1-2	CASSLQVRGGYTF	TGTGCCAGCAGTTTGCAAGTCAGGGGCGGCTACACCTTC
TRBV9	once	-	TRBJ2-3	CASSVWATDTQYF	TGTGCCAGCAGCGTCTGGGCAACAGATACGCAGTATTTT
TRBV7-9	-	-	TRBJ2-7	CASSLLEESYEQYF	TGTGCCAGCAGCTTATTGGAGGAATCCTACGAGCAGTACTTC
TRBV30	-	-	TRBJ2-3	CAWTSDSQDTQYF	TGTGCCTGGACCAGCGACTCCCAGGATACGCAGTATTTT
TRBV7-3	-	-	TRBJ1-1	CASSLTLRDEAFF	TGTGCCAGCAGCCTCACTCTCCGCGATGAAGCTTTCTTT
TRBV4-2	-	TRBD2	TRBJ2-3	CASSGVAGGQDTQYF	TGTGCCAGCAGCGGAGTGGCGGGGGGCCAAGATACGCAGTATTTT
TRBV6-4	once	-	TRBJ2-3	CASSVKGVSTDTQYF	TGTGCCAGCAGTGTAAAGGGGGTTAGCACAGATACGCAGTATTTT
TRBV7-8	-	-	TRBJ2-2	CASSLGSQAGELFF	TGTGCCAGCAGCTTGGGTAGTCAGGCCGGGGAGCTGTTTTTT
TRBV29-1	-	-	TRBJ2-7	CSVEVTGYEQYF	TGCAGCGTTGAGGTTACCGGCTACGAGCAGTACTTC
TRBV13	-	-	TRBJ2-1	CASSLRDIYNEQFF	TGTGCCAGCAGCCTACGGGACATCTACAATGAGCAGTTCTTC
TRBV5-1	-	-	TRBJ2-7	CASSPGPSGEQYF	TGCGCCAGCAGCCCGGGGCCCTCGGGGGAGCAGTACTTC
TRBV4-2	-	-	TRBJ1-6	CASRQTREEGSLHF	TGTGCCAGCAGGCAAACTCGGGAAGAAGGATCCCTCCACTTT
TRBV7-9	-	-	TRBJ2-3	CASSLVRTDTQYF	TGTGCCAGCAGCTTAGTGAGGACAGATACGCAGTATTTT
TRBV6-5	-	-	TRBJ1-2	CASSYSSGGPSNYGYTF	TGTGCCAGCAGTTACTCGAGCGGGGGGCCAAGTAACTATGGCTACACCTTC
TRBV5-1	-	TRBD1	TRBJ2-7	CASSPMTGVNEQYF	TGCGCCAGCAGCCCAATGACAGGGGTGAACGAGCAGTACTTC
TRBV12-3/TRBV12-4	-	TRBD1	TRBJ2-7	CASQRTGVEEQYF	TGTGCCAGCCAGCGGACAGGGGTCGAAGAGCAGTACTTC
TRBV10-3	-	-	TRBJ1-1	CAISESVGGTEAFF	TGTGCCATCAGTGAGTCTGTGGGAGGCACTGAAGCTTTCTTT
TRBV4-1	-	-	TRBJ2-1	CASSQVRTGGHNEQFF	TGCGCCAGCAGCCAAGTAAGGACGGGGGGCCACAATGAGCAGTTCTTC
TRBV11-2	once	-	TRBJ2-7	CASSLGRGAEQYF	TGTGCCAGCAGCCTAGGTAGGGGGGCCGAGCAGTACTTC
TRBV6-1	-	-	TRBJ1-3	CASTALSSGNTIYF	TGTGCCAGCACAGCCCTGTCCTCTGGAAACACCATATATTTT
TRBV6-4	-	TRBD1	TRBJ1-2	CASSEGQGDSYTF	TGTGCCAGCAGTGAAGGACAGGGAGACAGCTACACCTTC
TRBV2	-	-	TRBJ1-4	CASTFHGPQLDEKLFF	TGTGCCAGCACCTTCCACGGACCTCAACTGGATGAAAAACTGTTTTTT
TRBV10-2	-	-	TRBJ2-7	CASKTRDSSYEQYF	TGCGCCAGTAAGACCCGGGACTCCTCCTACGAGCAGTACTTC
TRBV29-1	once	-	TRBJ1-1	CSVAPRRSTEAFF	TGCAGCGTTGCCCCAAGGCGGAGCACTGAAGCTTTCTTT
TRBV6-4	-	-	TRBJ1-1	CASSAKPAGHTEAFF	TGTGCCAGCAGTGCCAAACCGGCAGGGCACACTGAAGCTTTCTTT
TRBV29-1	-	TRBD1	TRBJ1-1	CSALTGSNTEAFF	TGCAGCGCTTTGACAGGGTCGAACACTGAAGCTTTCTTT
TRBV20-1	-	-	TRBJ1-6	CSAGGQNSPLHF	TGCAGTGCTGGCGGACAGAATTCACCCCTCCACTTT
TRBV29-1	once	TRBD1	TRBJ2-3	CSVGGTGVVDTQYF	TGCAGCGTGGGAGGGACAGGGGTCGTAGATACGCAGTATTTT
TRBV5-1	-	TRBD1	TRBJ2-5	CASSPGTGSQETQYF	TGCGCCAGCAGCCCCGGGACAGGATCGCAAGAGACCCAGTACTTC
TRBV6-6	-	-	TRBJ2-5	CASSYGLGIEETQYF	TGTGCCAGCAGTTACGGTCTGGGGATCGAAGAGACCCAGTACTTC
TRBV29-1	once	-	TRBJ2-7	CSVELADSYEQYF	TGCAGCGTTGAACTGGCGGACAGCTACGAGCAGTACTTC
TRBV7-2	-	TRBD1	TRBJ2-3	CASSSGTGSDTQYF	TGTGCCAGCAGCTCCGGGACAGGGTCAGATACGCAGTATTTT
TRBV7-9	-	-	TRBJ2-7	CASSLVGTSYEQYF	TGTGCCAGCAGCTTAGTGGGCACTTCCTACGAGCAGTACTTC
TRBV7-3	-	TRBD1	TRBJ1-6	CASSLTGDAYNSPLHF	TGTGCCAGCAGCTTGACAGGGGATGCCTATAATTCACCCCTCCACTTT
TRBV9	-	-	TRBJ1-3	CASSGDAFSGNTIYF	TGTGCCAGCAGCGGGGACGCTTTCTCTGGAAACACCATATATTTT
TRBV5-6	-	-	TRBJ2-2	CASRSGRSTGELFF	TGTGCCAGCAGGTCGGGTCGGAGCACCGGGGAGCTGTTTTTT
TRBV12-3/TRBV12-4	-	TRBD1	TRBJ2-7	CASMARGPSYEQYF	TGTGCCAGCATGGCCAGGGGGCCTTCCTACGAGCAGTACTTC
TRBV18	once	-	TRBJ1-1	CASHGQTPEAFF	TGTGCCAGCCATGGACAGACCCCCGAAGCTTTCTTT